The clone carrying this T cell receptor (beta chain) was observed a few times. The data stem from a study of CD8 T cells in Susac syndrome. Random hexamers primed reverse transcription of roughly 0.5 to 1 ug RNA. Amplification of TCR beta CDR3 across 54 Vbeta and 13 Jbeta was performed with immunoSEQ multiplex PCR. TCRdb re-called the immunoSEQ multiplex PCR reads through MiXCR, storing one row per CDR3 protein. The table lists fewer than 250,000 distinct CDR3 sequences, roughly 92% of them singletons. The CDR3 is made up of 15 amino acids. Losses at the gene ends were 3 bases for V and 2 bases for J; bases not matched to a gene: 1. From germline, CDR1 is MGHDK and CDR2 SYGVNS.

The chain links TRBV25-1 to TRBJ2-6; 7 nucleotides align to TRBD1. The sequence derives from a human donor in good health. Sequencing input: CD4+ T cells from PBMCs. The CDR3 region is CASSEQGAGANVLTF. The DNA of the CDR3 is TGTGCCAGCAGTGAGCAGGGGGCTGGGGCCAACGTCCTGACTTTC.